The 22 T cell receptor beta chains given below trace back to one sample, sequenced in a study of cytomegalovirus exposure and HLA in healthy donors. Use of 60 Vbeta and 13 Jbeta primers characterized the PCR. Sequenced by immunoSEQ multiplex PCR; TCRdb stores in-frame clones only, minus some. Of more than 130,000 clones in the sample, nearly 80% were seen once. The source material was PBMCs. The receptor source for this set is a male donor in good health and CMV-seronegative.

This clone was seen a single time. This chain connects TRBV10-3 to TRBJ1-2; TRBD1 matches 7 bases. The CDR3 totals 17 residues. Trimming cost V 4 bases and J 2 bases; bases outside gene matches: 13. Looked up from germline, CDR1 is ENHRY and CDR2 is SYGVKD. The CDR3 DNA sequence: TGTGCCATCAGTGGGACTATGGCCCCGGGACAGAACTATGGCTACACCTTC. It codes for CAISGTMAPGQNYGYTF.

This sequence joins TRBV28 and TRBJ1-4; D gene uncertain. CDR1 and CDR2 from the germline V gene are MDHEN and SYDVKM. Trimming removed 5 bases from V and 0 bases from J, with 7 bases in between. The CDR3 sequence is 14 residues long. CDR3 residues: CASSTPTTNEKLFF. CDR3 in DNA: TGTGCCAGCAGTACTCCTACAACTAATGAAAAACTGTTTTTT.

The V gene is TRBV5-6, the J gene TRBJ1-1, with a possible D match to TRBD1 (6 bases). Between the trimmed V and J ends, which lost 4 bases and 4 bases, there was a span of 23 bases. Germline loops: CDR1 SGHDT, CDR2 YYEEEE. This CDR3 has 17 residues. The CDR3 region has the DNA TGTGCCAGCAGCAGCCGGGACACTTCCCCGGGGGGCACTGAAGCTTTCTTT. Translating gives CASSSRDTSPGGTEAFF. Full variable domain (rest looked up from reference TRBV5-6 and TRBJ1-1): DAGVTQSPTHLIKTRGQQVTLRCSPKSGHDTVSWYQQALGQGPQFIFQYYEEEERQRGNFPDRFSGHQFPNYSSELNVNALLLGDSALYLCASSSRDTSPGGTEAFFGQGTRLTVV.

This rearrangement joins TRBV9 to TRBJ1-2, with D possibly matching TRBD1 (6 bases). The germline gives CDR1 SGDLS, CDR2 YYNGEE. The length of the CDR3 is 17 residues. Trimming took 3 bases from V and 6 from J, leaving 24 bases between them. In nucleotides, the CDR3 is TGTGCCAGCAGCGGCTGGTGGGGGGGGCAGGGGATTCATGGCTACACCTTC. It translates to CASSGWWGGQGIHGYTF.

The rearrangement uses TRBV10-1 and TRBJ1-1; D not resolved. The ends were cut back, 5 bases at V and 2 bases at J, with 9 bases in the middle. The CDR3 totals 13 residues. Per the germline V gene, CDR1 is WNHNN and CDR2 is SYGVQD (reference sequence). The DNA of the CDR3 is TGCGCCAGCAGTATCGGAGTAAACACTGAAGCTTTCTTT. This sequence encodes CASSIGVNTEAFF.

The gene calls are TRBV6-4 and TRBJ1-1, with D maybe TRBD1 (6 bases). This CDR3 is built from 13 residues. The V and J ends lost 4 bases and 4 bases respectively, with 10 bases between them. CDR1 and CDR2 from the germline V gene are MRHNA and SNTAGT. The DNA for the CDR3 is TGTGCCAGCAGTGCAGGGGAGGGCACTGAAGCTTTCTTT. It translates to CASSAGEGTEAFF.

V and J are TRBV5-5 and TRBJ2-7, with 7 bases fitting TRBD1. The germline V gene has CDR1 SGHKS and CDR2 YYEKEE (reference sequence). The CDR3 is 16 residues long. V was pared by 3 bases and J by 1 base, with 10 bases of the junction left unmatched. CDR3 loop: CASSSWLGGPSYEQYF. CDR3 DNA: TGTGCCAGCAGCTCGTGGTTAGGGGGCCCGTCCTACGAGCAGTACTTC.

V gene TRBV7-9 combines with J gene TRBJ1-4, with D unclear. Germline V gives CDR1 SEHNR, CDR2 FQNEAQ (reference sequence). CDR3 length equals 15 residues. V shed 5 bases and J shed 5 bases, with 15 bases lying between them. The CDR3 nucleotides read TGTGCCAGCAGCCCCCCTGGGGAGGAGAATGAAAAACTGTTTTTT. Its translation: CASSPPGEENEKLFF.

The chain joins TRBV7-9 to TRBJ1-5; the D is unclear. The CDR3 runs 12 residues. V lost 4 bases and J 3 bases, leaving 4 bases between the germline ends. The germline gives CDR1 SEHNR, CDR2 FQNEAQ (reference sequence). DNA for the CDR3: TGTGCCAGCAGCTCCTACAATCAGCCCCAGCATTTT. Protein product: CASSSYNQPQHF. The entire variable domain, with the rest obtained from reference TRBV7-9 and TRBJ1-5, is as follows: DTGVSQNPRHKITKRGQNVTFRCDPISEHNRLYWYRQTLGQGPEFLTYFQNEAQLEKSRLLSDRFSAERPKGSFSTLEIQRTEQGDSAMYLCASSSYNQPQHFGDGTRLSIL.

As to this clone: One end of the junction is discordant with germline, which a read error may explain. The CDR3 region is CASRLGGRFNEKLFF. The CDR3 coding sequence is TGCGCCAGCAGGTTGGGGGGGCGTTTTAATGAAAAACTGTTTTTT. The genes are TRBV5-1 and TRBJ1-4; possible D gene TRBD1, 6 bases. Germline CDR1 SGHRS, CDR2 YFSETQ. CDR3 length equals 15 residues.

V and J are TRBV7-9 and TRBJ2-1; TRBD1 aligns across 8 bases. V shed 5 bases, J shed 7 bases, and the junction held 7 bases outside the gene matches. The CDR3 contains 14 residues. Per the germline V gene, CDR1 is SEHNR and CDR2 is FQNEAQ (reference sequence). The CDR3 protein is CASSPGQGLNEQFF. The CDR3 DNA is TGTGCCAGCAGCCCTGGACAGGGCTTGAATGAGCAGTTCTTC. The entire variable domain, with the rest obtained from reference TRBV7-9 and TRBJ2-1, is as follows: DTGVSQNPRHKITKRGQNVTFRCDPISEHNRLYWYRQTLGQGPEFLTYFQNEAQLEKSRLLSDRFSAERPKGSFSTLEIQRTEQGDSAMYLCASSPGQGLNEQFFGPGTRLTVL.

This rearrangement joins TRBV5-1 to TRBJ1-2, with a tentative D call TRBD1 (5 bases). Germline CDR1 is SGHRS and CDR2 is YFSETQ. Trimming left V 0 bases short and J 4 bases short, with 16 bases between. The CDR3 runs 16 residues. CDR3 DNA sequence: TGCGCCAGCAGCTTGGGTGGCCAGGGAATTCCCTATGGCTACACCTTC. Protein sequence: CASSLGGQGIPYGYTF.

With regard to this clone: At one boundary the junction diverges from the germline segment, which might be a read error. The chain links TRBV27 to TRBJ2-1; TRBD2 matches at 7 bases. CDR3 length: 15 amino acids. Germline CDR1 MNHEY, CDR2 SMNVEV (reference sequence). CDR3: CASSLSGDYLNEQFF. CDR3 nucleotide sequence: TGTGCCAGCAGTCTATCTGGGGACTACTTGAATGAGCAGTTCTTC.

The CDR3 DNA sequence: TGTGCCAGCAGCTTGGTCGGGGCAACTAATGAAAAACTGTTTTTT. It codes for CASSLVGATNEKLFF. The genes are TRBV7-2 and TRBJ1-4; D is unresolved. Germline V gene data show CDR1 as SGHTA and CDR2 as FQGNSA. V lost 3 bases, J lost 0 bases, and 8 bases lay in between. The CDR3 consists of 15 residues.

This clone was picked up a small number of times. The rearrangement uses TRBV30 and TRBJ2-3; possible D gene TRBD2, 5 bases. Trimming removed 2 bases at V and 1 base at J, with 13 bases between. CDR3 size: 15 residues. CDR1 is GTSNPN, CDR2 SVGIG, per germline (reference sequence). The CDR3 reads CAWSRLGVGTDTQYF. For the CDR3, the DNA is TGTGCCTGGAGTAGGCTCGGGGTGGGCACAGATACGCAGTATTTT. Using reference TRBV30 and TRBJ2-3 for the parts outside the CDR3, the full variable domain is SQTIHQWPATLVQPVGSPLSLECTVEGTSNPNLYWYRQAAGRGLQLLFYSVGIGQISSEVPQNLSASRPQDRQFILSSKKLLLSDSGFYLCAWSRLGVGTDTQYFGPGTRLTVL.

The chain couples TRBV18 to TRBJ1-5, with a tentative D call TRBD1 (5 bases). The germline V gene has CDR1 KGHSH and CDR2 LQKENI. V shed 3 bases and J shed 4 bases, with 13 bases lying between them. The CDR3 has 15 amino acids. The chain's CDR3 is CASSPLAGPNQPQHF. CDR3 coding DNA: TGTGCCAGCTCACCCCTTGCAGGGCCAAATCAGCCCCAGCATTTT. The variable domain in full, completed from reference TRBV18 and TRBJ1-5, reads NAGVMQNPRHLVRRRGQEARLRCSPMKGHSHVYWYRQLPEEGLKFMVYLQKENIIDESGMPKERFSAEFPKEGPSILRIQQVVRGDSAAYFCASSPLAGPNQPQHFGDGTRLSIL.

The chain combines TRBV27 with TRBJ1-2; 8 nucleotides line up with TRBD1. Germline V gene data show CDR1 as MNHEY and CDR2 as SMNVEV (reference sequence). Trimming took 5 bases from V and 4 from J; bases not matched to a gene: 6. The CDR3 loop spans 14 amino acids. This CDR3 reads CASSPIGTGYGYTF. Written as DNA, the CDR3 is TGTGCCAGCAGTCCTATAGGGACAGGCTATGGCTACACCTTC.

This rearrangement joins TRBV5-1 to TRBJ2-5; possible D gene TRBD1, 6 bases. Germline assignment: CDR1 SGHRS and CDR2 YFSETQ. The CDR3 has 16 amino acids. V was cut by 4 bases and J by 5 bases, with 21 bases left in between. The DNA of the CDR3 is TGCGCCAGCAGCCCTACACCGGACAGAGGTGAGGAGACCCAGTACTTC. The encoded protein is CASSPTPDRGEETQYF.

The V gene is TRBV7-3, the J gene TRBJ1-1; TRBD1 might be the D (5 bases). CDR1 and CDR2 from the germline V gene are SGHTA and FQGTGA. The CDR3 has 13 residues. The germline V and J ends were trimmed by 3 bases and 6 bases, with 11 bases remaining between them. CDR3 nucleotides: TGTGCCAGCAGCTTTTCGGGGGTAGCTGAAGCTTTCTTT. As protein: CASSFSGVAEAFF.

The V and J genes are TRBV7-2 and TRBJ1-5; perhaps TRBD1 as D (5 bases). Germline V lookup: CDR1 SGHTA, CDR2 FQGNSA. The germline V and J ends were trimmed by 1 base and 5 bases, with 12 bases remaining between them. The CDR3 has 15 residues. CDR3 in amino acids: CASSLVSGTHQPQHF. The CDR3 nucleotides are TGTGCCAGCAGCTTAGTTTCTGGGACTCATCAGCCCCAGCATTTT.

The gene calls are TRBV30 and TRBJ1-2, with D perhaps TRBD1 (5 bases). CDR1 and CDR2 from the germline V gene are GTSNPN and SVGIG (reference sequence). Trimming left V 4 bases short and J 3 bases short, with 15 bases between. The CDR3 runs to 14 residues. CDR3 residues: CAWNAGLGDYGYTF. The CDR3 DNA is TGTGCCTGGAATGCGGGGCTCGGGGACTATGGCTACACCTTC.

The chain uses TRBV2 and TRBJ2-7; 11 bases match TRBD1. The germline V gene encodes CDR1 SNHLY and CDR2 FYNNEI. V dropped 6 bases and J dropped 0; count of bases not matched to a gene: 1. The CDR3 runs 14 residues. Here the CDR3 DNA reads TGTGCCAGCAGGGGGACAGGGGGCTCCTACGAGCAGTACTTC. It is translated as CASRGTGGSYEQYF.